This section outlines one TCR beta chain sequence together with its context. Antigen unknown. The sample originates from a study of T cell repertoires in cytomegalovirus infection. TCRdb re-analysed the reads in MiXCR, keeping a single row per CDR3 protein. The sample records about 700,000 distinct CDR3 sequences, roughly a third being singletons. Regarding the study as a whole: HLA-C-restricted CMV-specific TCR beta clonotypes were dominant in the ex vivo response. The study identified carriers of CMV plus the relevant HLA from cumulative public TCR beta family frequency.

The specimen comprised cultured PBMCs, sampled from culture after CMV antigen stimulation. The sequence derives from a human donor in good health (CMV status not recorded). Some clones in this sample may be carry-over from other donors' samples.

For the CDR3, the DNA is TGTGCCAGCAGTGTTCACGAGAGCCCCTACGAGCAGTACTTC. Translating it yields CASSVHESPYEQYF. V gene TRBV2 combines with J gene TRBJ2-7; D unresolved. The germline V and J ends were trimmed by 4 bases and 2 bases, with 12 bases remaining between them. CDR3 size: 14 residues. Germline CDR1 is SNHLY and CDR2 is FYNNEI.